This T cell receptor (beta chain) was captured by sequencing in a study of OX40 agonist ivuxolimab in advanced cancers. The wider study: Patients' therapy was ivuxolimab, an antibody that acts as an agonist of OX40 (CD134). Every 2 weeks, patients received ivuxolimab intravenously, dosed at 0.01 to 10 mg/kg.

Trimming shortened V by 2 bases and J by 6 bases, and 20 bases separated the two germline ends. Per germline, CDR1 KGHSH and CDR2 LQKENI. This CDR3 is built from 17 residues. Sequenced by immunoSEQ multiplex PCR; TCRdb stores in-frame clones only, minus some. Among about 63,000 clones listed, approximately 92% were seen once. People who had autoimmune disease history or systemic immunosuppression were excluded. Sequenced material: CD4+ or CD8+ T cells sorted from blood, taken in a trial of the OX40 agonist ivuxolimab. This receptor was obtained from an adult with an advanced solid tumor such as melanoma, head and neck, liver or kidney cancer. The V gene is TRBV18, the J gene TRBJ2-1, with a possible D match to TRBD2 (6 bases). CDR3 nucleotides: TGTGCCAGCTCACCAAGGAGGAGGGGCTATTTTGGCAATGAGCAGTTCTTC. This codes for CASSPRRRGYFGNEQFF.